This T cell receptor beta chain was captured in a study of PD-1 blockade in mismatch repair-deficient tumors. Background on the study: Patients had approximately 12 mismatch repair-deficient cancer types, all previously treated and progressing.

Germline-derived CDR1 and CDR2 are SGHNT and YENEEA. This CDR3 has 14 amino acids. Trimming pared 2 bases from V and 1 base from J, leaving 5 bases between. This table comes from immunoSEQ multiplex PCR, and its TCRdb copy is limited to in-frame clones, with some not included. The sample has 80,000 to 130,000 clones, 82% seen once. The receptor was derived from an adult with mismatch repair-deficient cancer. V gene TRBV11-3 combines with J gene TRBJ2-2, with D unclear. The sample here was peripheral blood, taken approximately 36 weeks after starting pembrolizumab. Here the CDR3 reads CASSLFENTGELFF. In DNA form, the CDR3 reads TGTGCCAGCAGCTTATTTGAGAACACCGGGGAGCTGTTTTTT.